A selection of T cell receptor beta chains follows, all from one sample in a study of cytomegalovirus exposure and HLA in healthy donors. Libraries were prepared by immunoSEQ multiplex PCR; TCRdb keeps only in-frame clonotypes and omits some of them. The repertoire holds fewer than 250,000 clones, approximately 86% seen once, with under 1.2% in the top ten. Material: PBMCs. The receptors were sampled from a boy between 2 and 10 years old in good health and CMV-seronegative. CDR3s include the opening cysteine and the closing phenylalanine or tryptophan. The D gene is left open where the match is weak. Clone size is not always given. Where it is, it says once, few, many or a class for expanded clones.

. | TRBJ1-1 | TRBV4-1 | few | CASSRAQVNTEAFF | TGCGCCAGCAGCCGAGCACAGGTGAACACTGAAGCTTTCTTT
TRBD1 | TRBJ2-7 | TRBV5-4 | . | CASSLPGTGVHEQYF | TGTGCCAGCAGCTTGCCCGGGACAGGGGTCCACGAGCAGTACTTC
TRBD1 | TRBJ2-2 | TRBV2 | . | CASTRTGIDTGELFF | TGTGCCAGCACCCGGACAGGGATAGACACCGGGGAGCTGTTTTTT
. | TRBJ2-7 | TRBV21-1 | . | CASNEGLLTYEQYF | TGTGCCAGCAACGAAGGACTTCTAACCTACGAGCAGTACTTC
TRBD2 | TRBJ2-7 | TRBV5-4 | . | CASSPDLAGGSYEQYF | TGTGCCAGCAGTCCCGATTTGGCGGGGGGATCCTACGAGCAGTACTTC
. | TRBJ1-1 | TRBV18 | . | CASSPAGTEAFF | TGTGCCAGCTCACCGGCGGGCACTGAAGCTTTCTTT
. | TRBJ2-3 | TRBV5-1 | once | CASSQDSSTDTQYF | TGCGCCAGCTCTCAGGACAGCTCCACAGATACGCAGTATTTT
. | TRBJ2-1 | TRBV5-6 | . | CASSSLTRSYNEQFF | TGTGCCAGCAGCTCGTTAACTAGGTCCTACAATGAGCAGTTCTTC
TRBD1 | TRBJ1-6 | TRBV6-6 | . | CASSPPTGNNSPLHF | TGTGCCAGCAGCCCCCCGACAGGGAATAATTCACCCCTCCACTTT
TRBD2 | TRBJ2-7 | TRBV6-1 | few | CASSVGLAGGRPYEQYF | TGTGCCAGCAGTGTGGGACTAGCGGGGGGGCGTCCCTACGAGCAGTACTTC
TRBD2 | TRBJ2-7 | TRBV9 | . | CASSVVGLAGGPTGDEQYF | TGTGCCAGCAGCGTAGTGGGACTAGCGGGAGGGCCCACTGGGGACGAGCAGTACTTC
. | TRBJ2-1 | TRBV28 | . | CASIRQGQSYNEQFF | TGTGCCAGCATTCGTCAGGGACAATCCTACAATGAGCAGTTCTTC
TRBD1 | TRBJ2-7 | TRBV2 | . | CASGQGYEQYF | TGTGCCAGTGGACAGGGCTACGAGCAGTACTTC
. | TRBJ2-3 | TRBV6-1 | . | CASSVGTDTQYF | TGTGCCAGCAGTGTAGGCACAGATACGCAGTATTTT
. | TRBJ1-5 | TRBV7-2 | . | CASSLGSASNQPQHF | TGTGCCAGCAGCTTAGGCTCCGCGAGCAATCAGCCCCAGCATTTT
. | TRBJ1-1 | TRBV27 | . | CASSSPGANTEAFF | TGTGCCAGCAGTTCCCCTGGGGCGAACACTGAAGCTTTCTTT
TRBD1 | TRBJ1-2 | TRBV5-6 | . | CASSRQGTDYGYTF | TGTGCCAGCAGCCGACAGGGGACGGACTATGGCTACACCTTC
. | TRBJ2-7 | TRBV6-5 | . | CASSRADRAYEQYF | TGTGCCAGCAGCCGGGCCGACAGAGCCTACGAGCAGTACTTC
. | TRBJ2-3 | TRBV27 | . | CASSSGESRTDTQYF | TGTGCCAGCAGTTCTGGTGAGAGCCGCACAGATACGCAGTATTTT
. | TRBJ2-7 | TRBV11-3 | . | CASSRTGSEQYF | TGTGCCAGCAGCCGAACAGGGTCCGAGCAGTACTTC
TRBD1 | TRBJ2-5 | TRBV10-3 | . | CAISGEGTGEETQYF | TGTGCCATCAGTGGTGAAGGGACAGGGGAAGAGACCCAGTACTTC
. | TRBJ2-2 | TRBV7-9 | few | CADEGDPGELFF | TGTGCCGACGAGGGGGATCCCGGGGAGCTGTTTTTT
TRBD2 | TRBJ2-2 | TRBV5-1 | once | CASSLSGTSPPGELFF | TGCGCCAGCAGCCTTTCCGGGACTAGCCCCCCCGGGGAGCTGTTTTTT
TRBD1 | TRBJ1-5 | TRBV2 | . | CASSGEQGAGQPQHF | TGTGCCAGCAGTGGAGAGCAGGGGGCCGGTCAGCCCCAGCATTTT
. | TRBJ1-2 | TRBV7-9 | . | CASSPGAPSYTF | TGTGCCAGCAGCCCTGGGGCCCCTAGCTACACCTTC
. | TRBJ1-5 | TRBV30 | once | CAWSKGLESNQPQHF | TGTGCCTGGAGCAAGGGGCTCGAGAGCAATCAGCCCCAGCATTTT
. | TRBJ2-1 | TRBV27 | . | CASSLNYYEQFF | TGTGCCAGCAGTTTAAATTATTATGAGCAGTTCTTC
. | TRBJ2-7 | TRBV7-3 | . | CASSFQSGYEQYF | TGTGCCAGCAGCTTTCAAAGCGGCTACGAGCAGTACTTC
TRBD1 | TRBJ1-4 | TRBV28 | few | CASRPGGAREKLFF | TGTGCCAGCAGACCAGGGGGAGCGAGAGAAAAACTGTTTTTT
. | TRBJ2-5 | TRBV5-1 | . | CASSLVMPGETQYF | TGCGCCAGCAGCCTGGTTATGCCGGGGGAGACCCAGTACTTC
. | TRBJ1-1 | TRBV7-6 | . | CASSSGQGLVTEAFF | TGTGCCAGCAGCTCTGGTCAGGGACTGGTCACTGAAGCTTTCTTT
TRBD2 | TRBJ2-3 | TRBV6-4 | . | CASSRSPGTSGGNTDTQYF | TGTGCCAGCAGTCGAAGTCCCGGGACTAGCGGGGGTAACACAGATACGCAGTATTTT
. | TRBJ2-2 | TRBV11-3 | . | CASSPEAAGELFF | TGTGCCAGCAGCCCGGAGGCGGCCGGGGAGCTGTTTTTT
TRBD1 | TRBJ2-3 | TRBV11-2 | . | CASSSVRTGNTDTQYF | TGTGCCAGCAGCTCAGTCAGGACAGGGAACACAGATACGCAGTATTTT
TRBD2 | TRBJ2-5 | TRBV19 | . | CASSPTATSGQETQYF | TGTGCCAGTAGCCCGACCGCCACTAGCGGTCAAGAGACCCAGTACTTC
. | TRBJ1-2 | TRBV28 | once | CASSPWTEKDYGYTF | TGTGCCAGCAGTCCCTGGACAGAAAAGGACTATGGCTACACCTTC
. | TRBJ2-1 | TRBV7-8 | . | CASSYGLHNEQFF | TGTGCCAGCAGCTATGGACTGCACAATGAGCAGTTCTTC
TRBD2 | TRBJ2-1 | TRBV2 | . | CASSSGGSHNEQFF | TGTGCCAGCAGTAGCGGGGGATCCCACAATGAGCAGTTCTTC
TRBD1 | TRBJ1-6 | TRBV7-9 | few | CASSPSKYRGRNSPLHF | TGTGCCAGCTCCCCGTCAAAATACAGGGGCCGTAATTCACCCCTCCACTTT
. | TRBJ2-5 | TRBV19 | . | CASSMGRGGWETQYF | TGTGCCAGTAGTATGGGGAGGGGGGGCTGGGAGACCCAGTACTTC
. | TRBJ2-7 | TRBV21-1 | . | CASSEQVLAGLSYEQYF | TGTGCCAGCAGCGAACAGGTCCTAGCGGGCCTCTCCTACGAGCAGTACTTC
TRBD1 | TRBJ1-4 | TRBV6-6 | . | CASSYSRQGGEKLFF | TGTGCCAGCAGTTACTCGCGACAGGGAGGTGAAAAACTGTTTTTT
. | TRBJ1-2 | TRBV5-1 | . | CASRLGAEDYGYTF | TGCGCCAGCCGCCTAGGGGCTGAGGACTATGGCTACACCTTC
TRBD1 | TRBJ2-7 | TRBV19 | once | CASSNRDRGLHEQYF | TGTGCCAGTAGTAACCGGGACAGGGGGTTACACGAGCAGTACTTC
TRBD2 | TRBJ2-5 | TRBV2 | . | CASLTSGRAKETQYF | TGTGCCAGCCTGACTAGCGGGAGGGCCAAGGAGACCCAGTACTTC
TRBD2 | TRBJ2-7 | TRBV4-1 | . | CASSQAPSGGAYEQYF | TGCGCCAGCAGCCAAGCCCCTAGCGGGGGGGCCTACGAGCAGTACTTC
. | TRBJ1-5 | TRBV15 | . | CATSRGGNSNQPQHF | TGTGCCACCAGCAGAGGAGGGAATAGCAATCAGCCCCAGCATTTT
TRBD2 | TRBJ2-2 | TRBV7-6 | . | CASSFAGTSGAGELFF | TGTGCCAGCAGCTTCGCCGGGACTAGCGGAGCCGGGGAGCTGTTTTTT
. | TRBJ2-2 | TRBV7-3 | . | CASSAAGQRTGELFF | TGTGCCAGCAGCGCCGCCGGACAGAGAACCGGGGAGCTGTTTTTT
. | TRBJ1-5 | TRBV28 | few | CASSLRGGNQPQHF | TGTGCCAGCAGTTTACGGGGGGGGAATCAGCCCCAGCATTTT
TRBD1 | TRBJ2-7 | TRBV6-5 | . | CASRRTGTADYEQYF | TGTGCCAGCCGACGAACCGGGACAGCAGACTACGAGCAGTACTTC
TRBD2 | TRBJ2-3 | TRBV5-4 | . | CASSLFWGLDPSTDTQYF | TGTGCCAGCAGCTTGTTTTGGGGACTAGACCCTAGCACAGATACGCAGTATTTT
. | TRBJ2-1 | TRBV28 | . | CASSRTGEYNEQFF | TGTGCCAGCAGCCGCACCGGGGAGTACAATGAGCAGTTCTTC
. | TRBJ2-5 | TRBV5-5 | . | CASTPLGGPTPKETQYF | TGTGCCAGCACCCCCCTGGGGGGGCCAACCCCCAAAGAGACCCAGTACTTC
. | TRBJ1-5 | TRBV7-9 | . | CASSPGDQPQHF | TGTGCCAGCAGCCCAGGGGATCAGCCCCAGCATTTT
TRBD2 | TRBJ2-5 | TRBV19 | . | CASSIDPLVGGTQETQYF | TGTGCCAGTAGTATAGATCCCCTAGTGGGAGGGACCCAAGAGACCCAGTACTTC
. | TRBJ1-1 | TRBV29-1 | . | CSVVPLLSTNTEAFF | TGCAGCGTTGTCCCGCTGTTGAGCACGAACACTGAAGCTTTCTTT
TRBD2 | TRBJ2-2 | TRBV5-1 | . | CASSLAGGNTGELFF | TGCGCCAGCAGCTTGGCGGGGGGGAACACCGGGGAGCTGTTTTTT
. | TRBJ2-1 | TRBV15 | . | CATRPGPLSSYNEQFF | TGTGCCACCAGACCAGGCCCCCTAAGCTCCTACAATGAGCAGTTCTTC